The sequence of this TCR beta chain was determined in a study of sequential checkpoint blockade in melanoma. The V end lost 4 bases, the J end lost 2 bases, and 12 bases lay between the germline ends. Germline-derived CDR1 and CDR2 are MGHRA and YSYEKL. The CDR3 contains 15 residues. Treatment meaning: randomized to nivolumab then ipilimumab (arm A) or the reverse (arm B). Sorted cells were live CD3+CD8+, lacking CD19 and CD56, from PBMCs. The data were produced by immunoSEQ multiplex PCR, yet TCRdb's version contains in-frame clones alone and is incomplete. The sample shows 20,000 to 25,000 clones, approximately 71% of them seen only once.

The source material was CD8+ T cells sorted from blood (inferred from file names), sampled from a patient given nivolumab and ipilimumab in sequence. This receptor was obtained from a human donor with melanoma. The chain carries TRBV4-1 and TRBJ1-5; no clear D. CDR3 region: CASSRAPGGNQPQHF. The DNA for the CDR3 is TGCGCCAGCAGCCGCGCACCAGGTGGCAATCAGCCCCAGCATTTT.